This T cell receptor beta chain comes out of a study of control samples from healthy donors and cancer patients. Concerning this clone itself: Other DNA sequences in the sample encode the same CDR3.

Sequencing used immunoSEQ multiplex PCR; TCRdb keeps in-frame clones, though not all of them. The data contain under 85,000 clones, around 84% of them seen just once; the ten biggest clones take up roughly 11%. Trimming took off 1 base at V and 4 bases at J, with 3 bases between the two ends. Germline V gene data show CDR1 as SGHKS and CDR2 as YYEKEE (reference sequence). The CDR3 has 11 amino acids. The gene calls are TRBV5-5 and TRBJ2-7; D is uncertain. Sequencing was performed on PBMCs. The sequence was obtained from a man aged 55 to 70 with head and neck cancer. The CDR3 protein is CASSLRYEQYF. The CDR3, as DNA: TGTGCCAGCAGCTTGAGGTACGAGCAGTACTTC. The full variable domain, with the rest looked up from reference TRBV5-5 and TRBJ2-7, is DAGVTQSPTHLIKTRGQQVTLRCSPISGHKSVSWYQQVLGQGPQFIFQYYEKEERGRGNFPDRFSARQFPNYSSELNVNALLLGDSALYLCASSLRYEQYFGPGTRLTVT.